Given below is one T cell receptor (beta chain) in context. Its antigen is currently unknown. These data belong to a study of T cell responses to AZD1222 COVID-19 vaccine. Regarding the study as a whole: Without day 14 samples, only post-peak T cell repertoires were studied. The number of AZD1222 recipients seropositive at baseline was only 5 to 7. There were mostly white British donors and more females than males, and clonal diversity was possibly underestimated.

This table comes from immunoSEQ multiplex PCR, and its TCRdb copy is limited to in-frame clones, with some not included. The table includes roughly 130,000 clones, around nine tenths detected once. CDR1 is GTSNPN, CDR2 SVGIG, per germline (reference sequence). CDR3 length: 18 amino acids. Trimming took 2 bases from V and 0 from J, leaving 20 bases between them. The receptor comes from an adult in good health. The rearrangement links TRBV30 to TRBJ1-3; the D is unclear. Specimen: peripheral blood, collected on day 0 of AZD1222 vaccination. CDR3 amino acids: CAWSIGRVRISSGNTIYF. The DNA of the CDR3 is TGTGCCTGGAGTATTGGAAGAGTAAGGATTAGCTCTGGAAACACCATATATTTT.